These T cell receptor beta chains were read from a single sample in a study of long-term antiretroviral therapy in people with HIV. Sequenced by immunoSEQ multiplex PCR; TCRdb stores in-frame clones only, minus some. The profile shows around 20,000 clones, 78% of them singletons. The sequences come from unsorted PBMCs, collected 0.3 years after starting antiretroviral therapy. Source of these receptors: a woman between 45 and 65 years old with HIV. Both conserved end residues are part of each CDR3. The D gene is left open where the match is weak. The size of a clone is reported for some rows only, either as once, few or many, or as a class for expanded clones.

size: once
J: TRBJ2-7
D: .
V: TRBV5-4
CDR3: CASSLGAGVLEQYF
DNA: TGTGCCAGCAGCTTGGGGGCAGGGGTACTTGAGCAGTACTTC

size: .
J: TRBJ2-3
D: TRBD1
V: TRBV10-1
CDR3: CASSDSGQGWNTQYF
DNA: TGCGCCAGCAGTGATTCGGGACAGGGTTGGAATACGCAGTATTTT

size: .
J: TRBJ1-5
D: TRBD1
V: TRBV19
CDR3: CASTATDRGRGRGNQPQHF
DNA: TGTGCCAGTACCGCTACAGACAGGGGGCGGGGGCGAGGAAATCAGCCCCAGCATTTT

size: .
J: TRBJ1-5
D: TRBD1
V: TRBV7-9
CDR3: CASSLGQGGSAAAQHF
DNA: TGTGCCAGCAGCTTGGGACAGGGAGGGTCGGCAGCGGCCCAGCATTTT

size: .
J: TRBJ2-5
D: .
V: TRBV7-2
CDR3: CASSPGQKETQYF
DNA: TGTGCCAGCAGCCCCGGACAGAAAGAGACCCAGTACTTC

size: .
J: TRBJ2-3
D: .
V: TRBV5-1
CDR3: CASSQQGYGRTDTQYF
DNA: TGCGCCAGCAGCCAACAGGGATATGGCCGCACAGATACGCAGTATTTT

size: .
J: TRBJ2-3
D: .
V: TRBV9
CDR3: CASSVVPSSDTQYF
DNA: TGTGCCAGCAGCGTAGTGCCCTCTTCAGATACGCAGTATTTT

size: .
J: TRBJ2-1
D: .
V: TRBV19
CDR3: CASSTRRGNEQFF
DNA: TGTGCCAGTAGTACCCGACGGGGCAATGAGCAGTTCTTC

size: .
J: TRBJ1-1
D: .
V: TRBV7-3
CDR3: CASSASTGMNTEAFF
DNA: TGTGCCAGCAGCGCCTCCACAGGGATGAACACTGAAGCTTTCTTT

size: .
J: TRBJ2-1
D: TRBD1
V: TRBV7-2
CDR3: CASSSYRGPNEQFF
DNA: TGTGCCAGCAGCTCCTACAGGGGGCCCAATGAGCAGTTCTTC

size: .
J: TRBJ2-7
D: .
V: TRBV6-5
CDR3: CASTRGDEQYF
DNA: TGTGCCAGCACTCGAGGAGACGAGCAGTACTTC

size: once
J: TRBJ2-1
D: TRBD2
V: TRBV10-3
CDR3: CAIDSGANEQFF
DNA: TGTGCCATTGATAGCGGGGCGAATGAGCAGTTCTTC

size: .
J: TRBJ1-5
D: .
V: TRBV6-1
CDR3: CASSHGGSSQPQHF
DNA: TGTGCCAGCAGTCATGGGGGTAGCAGCCAGCCCCAGCATTTT

size: few
J: TRBJ2-5
D: TRBD1
V: TRBV2
CDR3: CASRGQGETQYF
DNA: TGTGCCAGCAGAGGACAGGGAGAGACCCAGTACTTC

size: .
J: TRBJ2-2
D: .
V: TRBV7-3
CDR3: CASSGGRTGELFF
DNA: TGTGCCAGCAGCGGGGGGCGAACCGGGGAGCTGTTTTTT

size: .
J: TRBJ2-3
D: .
V: TRBV13
CDR3: CASSHRVAVTDTQYF
DNA: TGTGCCAGCAGTCACAGGGTAGCGGTAACAGATACGCAGTATTTT

size: once
J: TRBJ2-3
D: TRBD2
V: TRBV6-4
CDR3: CASSDRPSGGIYTQYF
DNA: TGTGCCAGCAGTGACCGACCTAGCGGGGGGATATATACGCAGTATTTT

size: once
J: TRBJ2-1
D: .
V: TRBV5-1
CDR3: CASSLNGGVNNEQFF
DNA: TGCGCCAGCAGCTTGAACGGCGGGGTGAACAATGAGCAGTTCTTC

size: once
J: TRBJ1-3
D: TRBD1
V: TRBV7-2
CDR3: CASSPLTGAYSGNTIYF
DNA: TGTGCCAGCAGCCCCCTGACAGGGGCTTACTCTGGAAACACCATATATTTT

size: .
J: TRBJ2-7
D: .
V: TRBV14
CDR3: CASSSPLRPYEQYF
DNA: TGTGCCAGCAGTAGTCCACTTCGTCCCTACGAGCAGTACTTC

size: .
J: TRBJ2-2
D: .
V: TRBV7-9
CDR3: CASSSTTVNTGELFF
DNA: TGTGCCAGCAGCTCCACGACGGTTAACACCGGGGAGCTGTTTTTT

size: few
J: TRBJ1-6
D: .
V: TRBV11-1
CDR3: CASSLEGLNSPLHF
DNA: TGTGCCAGCAGCTTGGAGGGCCTAAATTCACCCCTCCACTTT

size: .
J: TRBJ2-3
D: TRBD2
V: TRBV6-4
CDR3: CASSETSGATDTQYF
DNA: TGTGCCAGCAGCGAGACTAGCGGGGCCACAGATACGCAGTATTTT

size: .
J: TRBJ1-4
D: TRBD1
V: TRBV2
CDR3: CASSEFITGATNEKLFF
DNA: TGTGCCAGCAGTGAGTTTATTACAGGGGCAACTAATGAAAAACTGTTTTTT

size: .
J: TRBJ1-1
D: .
V: TRBV7-9
CDR3: CASSLKGGNTEAFF
DNA: TGTGCCAGCAGCTTAAAAGGAGGGAACACTGAAGCTTTCTTT

size: .
J: TRBJ2-1
D: .
V: TRBV4-1
CDR3: CASSQGGMYEQFF
DNA: TGCGCCAGCAGCCAAGGGGGCATGTATGAGCAGTTCTTC

size: .
J: TRBJ2-3
D: .
V: TRBV5-6
CDR3: CASSLTSTDTQYF
DNA: TGTGCCAGCAGTTTGACTAGCACAGATACGCAGTATTTT

size: .
J: TRBJ2-5
D: .
V: TRBV2
CDR3: CASSEALVAETQYF
DNA: TGTGCCAGCAGTGAAGCCCTAGTGGCAGAGACCCAGTACTTC

size: .
J: TRBJ2-5
D: TRBD2
V: TRBV2
CDR3: CASSEQRGQETQYF
DNA: TGTGCCAGCAGTGAACAGCGGGGCCAAGAGACCCAGTACTTC

size: .
J: TRBJ2-5
D: .
V: TRBV5-3
CDR3: CASLGGLAETQYF
DNA: TGTGCCAGCCTCGGGGGGCTCGCGGAGACCCAGTACTTC

size: .
J: TRBJ2-7
D: .
V: TRBV27
CDR3: CASRFGAGTVSYEQYF
DNA: TGTGCCAGCCGATTTGGGGCAGGGACGGTCTCCTACGAGCAGTACTTC

size: .
J: TRBJ1-1
D: TRBD1
V: TRBV10-3
CDR3: CAISEGQGASLLDTEAFF
DNA: TGTGCCATCAGTGAAGGACAGGGGGCCTCACTCTTGGACACTGAAGCTTTCTTT

size: once
J: TRBJ1-5
D: .
V: TRBV7-2
CDR3: CASSSGRQPQHF
DNA: TGTGCCAGCAGCTCGGGCCGTCAGCCCCAGCATTTT

size: .
J: TRBJ1-2
D: .
V: TRBV5-1
CDR3: CASSLMRAGDKSDYGYTF
DNA: TGCGCCAGCAGCTTGATGAGGGCAGGGGACAAATCGGACTATGGCTACACCTTC

size: .
J: TRBJ1-6
D: .
V: TRBV27
CDR3: CASSVPQGRSPLHF
DNA: TGTGCCAGCTCCGTCCCACAGGGAAGGTCACCCCTCCACTTT

size: .
J: TRBJ2-3
D: .
V: TRBV4-1
CDR3: CASSQDPPRTDTQYF
DNA: TGCGCCAGCAGCCAAGACCCGCCCCGCACAGATACGCAGTATTTT

size: .
J: TRBJ2-5
D: TRBD1
V: TRBV19
CDR3: CASSRDRRETQYF
DNA: TGTGCCAGTAGTAGGGACAGGAGAGAGACCCAGTACTTC

size: few
J: TRBJ2-3
D: .
V: TRBV7-3
CDR3: CASSLGVGGGTDTQYF
DNA: TGTGCCAGCAGCTTAGGGGTCGGGGGCGGCACAGATACGCAGTATTTT

size: .
J: TRBJ2-3
D: .
V: TRBV9
CDR3: CASSTGAGVTDTQYF
DNA: TGTGCCAGCAGCACGGGGGCCGGAGTAACAGATACGCAGTATTTT

size: .
J: TRBJ2-1
D: .
V: TRBV19
CDR3: CASSISRYNEQFF
DNA: TGTGCCAGTAGTATATCCAGATACAATGAGCAGTTCTTC

size: .
J: TRBJ2-5
D: .
V: TRBV5-1
CDR3: CASSLAPMRETQYF
DNA: TGCGCCAGCAGCTTGGCCCCAATGCGAGAGACCCAGTACTTC

size: .
J: TRBJ2-5
D: TRBD1
V: TRBV6-5
CDR3: CASRKDRGETQYF
DNA: TGTGCCAGCAGAAAGGACAGGGGAGAGACCCAGTACTTC

size: .
J: TRBJ2-2
D: .
V: TRBV5-1
CDR3: CASSGQGTGELFF
DNA: TGCGCCAGCAGCGGCCAAGGAACCGGGGAGCTGTTTTTT

size: once
J: TRBJ2-7
D: .
V: TRBV15
CDR3: CATSRDSFLLALGVYEQYF
DNA: TGTGCCACCAGCAGAGACTCTTTTCTTTTAGCCCTAGGGGTTTACGAGCAGTACTTC

size: .
J: TRBJ2-3
D: .
V: TRBV5-4
CDR3: CASSLYLGGPSTDTQYF
DNA: TGTGCCAGCAGCTTGTATCTCGGGGGCCCTAGCACAGATACGCAGTATTTT

size: .
J: TRBJ2-6
D: TRBD2
V: TRBV9
CDR3: CASSDRDSGRYRSGANVLTF
DNA: TGTGCCAGCAGCGACCGGGACAGCGGGAGGTACCGCTCTGGGGCCAACGTCCTGACTTTC

size: .
J: TRBJ1-3
D: TRBD1
V: TRBV5-6
CDR3: CASSLEWGTGGNTIYF
DNA: TGTGCCAGCAGCTTGGAGTGGGGGACAGGGGGAAACACCATATATTTT

size: .
J: TRBJ1-5
D: TRBD1
V: TRBV11-3
CDR3: CASSLVGTGGQPQHF
DNA: TGTGCCAGCAGCTTAGTCGGGACAGGGGGTCAGCCCCAGCATTTT

size: .
J: TRBJ1-3
D: .
V: TRBV21-1
CDR3: CASILPTGDGNTIYF
DNA: TGTGCCAGCATCCTCCCGACAGGGGACGGAAACACCATATATTTT

size: once
J: TRBJ2-2
D: .
V: TRBV4-2
CDR3: CASSQVGAVHEAGELFF
DNA: TGTGCCAGCAGCCAAGTGGGGGCCGTCCATGAGGCCGGGGAGCTGTTTTTT

size: .
J: TRBJ2-3
D: .
V: TRBV11-2
CDR3: CASSLDTLSTDTQYF
DNA: TGTGCCAGCAGTTTAGACACTCTTAGCACAGATACGCAGTATTTT

size: .
J: TRBJ1-1
D: .
V: TRBV7-4
CDR3: CASSLGWTANTEAFF
DNA: TGTGCCAGCAGCTTAGGCTGGACGGCGAACACTGAAGCTTTCTTT

size: .
J: TRBJ1-1
D: TRBD1
V: TRBV18
CDR3: CASSFGQAHMNTEAFF
DNA: TGTGCCAGCTCTTTCGGACAGGCACATATGAACACTGAAGCTTTCTTT

size: .
J: TRBJ1-1
D: .
V: TRBV5-4
CDR3: CASSLAAGRGNTEAFF
DNA: TGTGCCAGCAGCTTGGCGGCAGGGCGAGGGAACACTGAAGCTTTCTTT

size: .
J: TRBJ2-1
D: TRBD2
V: TRBV9
CDR3: CASKRTSGGNNEQFF
DNA: TGTGCCAGCAAACGGACTAGCGGGGGCAACAATGAGCAGTTCTTC

size: .
J: TRBJ1-3
D: .
V: TRBV30
CDR3: CAWYQGNTIYF
DNA: TGTGCCTGGTACCAAGGAAACACCATATATTTT

size: .
J: TRBJ2-2
D: .
V: TRBV10-3
CDR3: CAISEGGAAGELFF
DNA: TGTGCCATCAGTGAAGGGGGGGCCGCAGGGGAGCTGTTTTTT

size: .
J: TRBJ2-1
D: .
V: TRBV10-3
CDR3: CAISGEPRSNNEQFF
DNA: TGTGCCATCAGTGGAGAACCCAGATCGAACAATGAGCAGTTCTTC